These 2 T cell receptor beta chains share one sample of origin, sequenced in a study of shared clonotypes between healthy human individuals. This table comes from immunoSEQ multiplex PCR, and its TCRdb copy is limited to in-frame clones, with some not included. The table lists around 2.5 million clones, under 95% of them singletons. Sequencing used naive CD4+ T cells from PBMCs. The subset: CD45RA+ positively selected. The receptor set was obtained from a man in his late teens or twenties in good health. Some clones in this sample may be carry-over from other donors' samples.

The chain couples TRBV28 to TRBJ1-3; 8 bases agree with TRBD1. CDR1 is MDHEN and CDR2 is SYDVKM in the germline V gene. The CDR3 spans 20 residues. V trimming: 6 bases; J trimming: 0 bases; junction bases outside the gene matches: 19. CDR3 nucleotides: TGTGCCAGCAGCAGAGGACAGGGTACCTTTTATACCCTCTCTGGAAACACCATATATTTT. Its translation is CASSRGQGTFYTLSGNTIYF.

The genes are TRBV6-1 and TRBJ1-1, with D unclear. V shed 8 bases and J shed 0 bases, with 10 bases lying between them. The V gene's germline CDR1 is MNHNS and CDR2 SASEGT. This CDR3 comprises 13 residues. The CDR3 region has the DNA TGTGCCAGCTGGGGAGCGTTGAACACTGAAGCTTTCTTT. Protein product: CASWGALNTEAFF.